One sample yielded the 20 T cell receptor beta chains listed below, sequenced in a study of technical replicates of blood from a handful of donors. TCRdb's table, derived via immunoSEQ multiplex PCR, lists solely in-frame clones and lacks some. The sample shows roughly 100,000 clones, 90% to 97% of them seen only once. The specimen was T cells isolated from PBMCs. The receptor source for this set is a human donor in good health.

The chain uses TRBV6-1 and TRBJ1-5; 9 bases are a match to TRBD1. Trimming took 1 base from V and 6 from J; bases not matched to a gene: 7. CDR1 MNHNS and CDR2 SASEGT come from the germline V gene. The CDR3 totals 16 residues. The CDR3 DNA reads as TGTGCCAGCAGTGAAGAGGGGACAGGGATATCTCAGCCCCAGCATTTT. It encodes CASSEEGTGISQPQHF.

The rearrangement joins TRBV6-5 to TRBJ1-5; 9 bases map to TRBD1. The CDR3 loop spans 13 amino acids. From germline, CDR1 is MNHEY and CDR2 SVGAGI. Trimming took 6 bases from V and 6 from J; bases not matched to a gene: 3. The DNA for the CDR3 is TGTGCCAGCAGCACAGGGGGCACTCAGCCCCAGCATTTT. Translating gives CASSTGGTQPQHF.

The genes are TRBV5-1 and TRBJ2-7, with a tentative D call TRBD1 (6 bases). The CDR3 extends over 15 amino acids. Deletions cut 4 bases from V and 3 bases from J, with 17 bases between. Germline V gene sequence: CDR1 SGHRS, CDR2 YFSETQ. Here the CDR3 DNA reads TGCGCCAGCAGCCTGGAACAGGGTGGCCACTACGAGCAGTACTTC. As protein: CASSLEQGGHYEQYF. The complete variable domain, with remaining parts taken from reference TRBV5-1 and TRBJ2-7, reads KAGVTQTPRYLIKTRGQQVTLSCSPISGHRSVSWYQQTPGQGLQFLFEYFSETQRNKGNFPGRFSGRQFSNSRSEMNVSTLELGDSALYLCASSLEQGGHYEQYFGPGTRLTVT.

The chain links TRBV30 to TRBJ1-3; 9 positions agree with TRBD1. The CDR3 is 13 residues long. Germline V gene data show CDR1 as GTSNPN and CDR2 as SVGIG (reference sequence). Losses at the gene ends were 5 bases for V and 8 bases for J; bases not matched to a gene: 7. The CDR3 sequence is CAWGTGGFDTIYF. The DNA of the CDR3 is TGTGCCTGGGGAACAGGGGGCTTTGACACCATATATTTT.

This chain uses TRBV19 with TRBJ1-5, with 8 bases lining up with TRBD1. The germline gives CDR1 LNHDA, CDR2 SQIVND (reference sequence). J gave up 4 bases and V 4 bases, and 9 bases lay outside the gene matches. This CDR3 is built from 16 residues. CDR3 region: CASSRVGDRSNQPQHF. The CDR3 DNA sequence: TGTGCCAGTAGTAGGGTCGGGGACAGGTCTAATCAGCCCCAGCATTTT. The variable domain in full, completed from reference TRBV19 and TRBJ1-5, reads DGGITQSPKYLFRKEGQNVTLSCEQNLNHDAMYWYRQDPGQGLRLIYYSQIVNDFQKGDIAEGYSVSREKKESFPLTVTSAQKNPTAFYLCASSRVGDRSNQPQHFGDGTRLSIL.

This clone was seen just once. The chain uses TRBV4-1 and TRBJ2-7; D remains ambiguous. This CDR3 comprises 13 residues. V was trimmed by 0 bases and J by 4 bases, leaving 7 bases between them. The V gene's germline CDR1 is MGHRA and CDR2 YSYEKL. CDR3 sequence: CASSQDPYYEQYF. The CDR3 DNA reads as TGCGCCAGCAGCCAAGATCCCTATTACGAGCAGTACTTC.

The chain has TRBV2 and TRBJ2-7; no firm D call. Per the germline V gene, CDR1 is SNHLY and CDR2 is FYNNEI. There are 13 residues in the CDR3. V was trimmed by 5 bases and J by 2 bases, leaving 10 bases between them. DNA of the CDR3: TGTGCCAGCAGTATAAGAGAGCCCTACGAGCAGTACTTC. Its translation: CASSIREPYEQYF.

V gene TRBV7-9 combines with J gene TRBJ1-1; D call uncertain. Germline V gene sequence: CDR1 SEHNR, CDR2 FQNEAQ (reference sequence). V lost 3 bases to trimming and J lost 1 base, with 6 bases between them. The CDR3 totals 13 residues. CDR3 in amino acids: CASSFSSNTEAFF. CDR3 nucleotide sequence: TGTGCCAGCAGCTTCTCGTCGAACACTGAAGCTTTCTTT.

The gene calls are TRBV28 and TRBJ1-2; 9 nucleotides line up with TRBD1. Germline-derived CDR1 and CDR2 are MDHEN and SYDVKM. The CDR3 runs to 13 residues. The junction had 3 bases not matched to a gene; V was cut back by 3 bases and J by 7 bases. The CDR3 bases are TGTGCCAGCAGTTTGACAGGGGGGGGTGGCTACACCTTC. It is translated as CASSLTGGGGYTF.

J is TRBJ2-1 and V is TRBV5-5, with TRBD1 identical over 10 bases. V lost 5 bases, J lost 2 bases, and 4 bases stayed unmatched. This CDR3 has 15 amino acids. CDR1 SGHKS and CDR2 YYEKEE come from the germline V gene (reference sequence). The chain's CDR3 is CASSFGQGAYNEQFF. CDR3 sequence (DNA): TGTGCCAGCAGTTTTGGACAGGGGGCCTACAATGAGCAGTTCTTC.

The V gene is TRBV4-1, the J gene TRBJ2-5; perhaps TRBD2 as D (5 bases). This CDR3 contains 16 residues. Germline V lookup: CDR1 MGHRA, CDR2 YSYEKL. With 3 bases removed from V and 2 bases from J, the gap between germline ends came to 16 bases. CDR3 amino acids: CASSQAPGVHQETQYF. The DNA of the CDR3 is TGCGCCAGCAGCCAGGCTCCCGGGGTCCATCAAGAGACCCAGTACTTC.

The chain joins TRBV29-1 to TRBJ1-2; no reliable D call. The CDR3 has 13 amino acids. CDR1 and CDR2 from the germline V gene are SQVTM and ANQGSEA. Trimming shortened V by 6 bases and J by 0 bases, and 11 bases separated the two germline ends. CDR3 in DNA: TGCAGCGTGGATGACATAGCTAACTATGGCTACACCTTC. Protein product: CSVDDIANYGYTF.

The V call is TRBV19, the J call TRBJ2-2; D ambiguous. The CDR3 is 14 residues long. The ends were cut back, 7 bases at V and 4 bases at J, with 13 bases in the middle. Germline values: CDR1 LNHDA, CDR2 SQIVND (reference sequence). CDR3 sequence reads: CASKNPDITGELFF. CDR3 nucleotide sequence: TGTGCCAGTAAAAACCCAGACATCACCGGGGAGCTGTTTTTT.

The chain carries TRBV29-1 and TRBJ2-7; perhaps TRBD2 as D (5 bases). Germline V gene data show CDR1 as SQVTM and CDR2 as ANQGSEA. V lost 6 bases and J 2 bases, leaving 11 bases between the germline ends. The CDR3 covers 12 residues. CDR3 in amino acids: CSVAGLTYEQYF. The CDR3 region has the DNA TGCAGCGTCGCGGGTCTCACCTACGAGCAGTACTTC.

The V and J genes are TRBV19 and TRBJ1-1; D is possibly TRBD1 (5 bases). Trimming removed 4 bases from V and 1 base from J, with 13 bases in between. The CDR3 spans 15 residues. Germline V gene sequence: CDR1 LNHDA, CDR2 SQIVND (reference sequence). The CDR3 here is CASSKQEGPNTEAFF. CDR3 in DNA: TGTGCCAGTAGTAAACAGGAAGGTCCGAACACTGAAGCTTTCTTT. The variable domain in full, completed from reference TRBV19 and TRBJ1-1, reads DGGITQSPKYLFRKEGQNVTLSCEQNLNHDAMYWYRQDPGQGLRLIYYSQIVNDFQKGDIAEGYSVSREKKESFPLTVTSAQKNPTAFYLCASSKQEGPNTEAFFGQGTRLTVV.

The V call is TRBV5-1, the J call TRBJ1-3; D perhaps matches TRBD1 (5 bases). The CDR3 extends over 15 amino acids. Trimming left V 1 base short and J 0 bases short, with 8 bases between. Germline assignment: CDR1 SGHRS and CDR2 YFSETQ. The DNA for the CDR3 is TGCGCCAGCAGCTTGTCCGGGGGCTCTGGAAACACCATATATTTT. As protein: CASSLSGGSGNTIYF.

V is TRBV27 and J is TRBJ2-7; no clear D gene. V shed 2 bases and J shed 2 bases, with 7 bases lying between them. The CDR3 spans 13 residues. Germline-derived CDR1 and CDR2 are MNHEY and SMNVEV (reference sequence). The CDR3 sequence: CASSLGNAYEQYF. In nucleotides, the CDR3 is TGTGCCAGCAGTTTAGGCAATGCCTACGAGCAGTACTTC.

V usage is TRBV7-6 and J usage is TRBJ2-2, with TRBD2 as a possible D gene (6 bases). This CDR3 comprises 14 residues. Deletions cut 2 bases from V and 6 bases from J, with 10 bases between. Germline V lookup: CDR1 SGHVS, CDR2 FNYEAQ. CDR3 sequence: CASSLRGTAGELFF. CDR3 DNA sequence: TGTGCCAGCAGCTTACGCGGGACGGCCGGGGAGCTGTTTTTT.

J is TRBJ2-7 and V is TRBV30, with 12 bases matching TRBD2. J gave up 4 bases and V 1 base, and 5 bases lay outside the gene matches. Germline V gene data show CDR1 as GTSNPN and CDR2 as SVGIG (reference sequence). The CDR3 length is 15 residues. The CDR3 loop reads CAWSELTSGRYEQYF. The CDR3, as DNA: TGTGCCTGGAGTGAGTTAACTAGCGGGAGGTACGAGCAGTACTTC.

This rearrangement joins TRBV4-1 to TRBJ2-7; TRBD1 aligns across 8 bases. CDR1 is MGHRA, CDR2 YSYEKL, per germline. Trimming removed 4 bases from V and 5 bases from J; junction bases left unmatched: 10. The CDR3 runs 15 residues. The CDR3, as DNA: TGCGCCAGCAGCCCGAGACAGGGGTCTCGGGACGAGCAGTACTTC. It encodes CASSPRQGSRDEQYF.